Listed below are T cell receptor beta chains from one sample, sequenced in a study of identifying expanded T cells in peripheral blood. Assay: immunoSEQ multiplex PCR; the TCRdb copy retains only in-frame clones and omits some. The profile shows approximately 130,000 clones, 75% to 90% of them singletons. Sequenced sample: blood. Receptors originate from a person aged 18 to 70 in good health. Each CDR3 is given with its conserved first and last residue. D genes are given only for firm matches. Not all rows give a size; the values are once, few, many and, for expanded clones, a class.

size,V,D,J,CDR3,DNA
.,TRBV6-5,TRBD2,TRBJ2-7,CASSYSAGGLYEQYF,TGTGCCAGCAGTTACTCAGCGGGGGGCCTATACGAGCAGTACTTC
.,TRBV4-3,.,TRBJ2-5,CASSQGTVGGTQYF,TGCGCCAGCAGCCAAGGGACTGTGGGTGGGACCCAGTACTTC
.,TRBV15,.,TRBJ1-2,CATSRVVRGGGYTF,TGTGCCACCAGCAGAGTGGTCAGAGGTGGGGGCTACACCTTC
.,TRBV4-1,.,TRBJ2-3,CASSQDPGADTQYF,TGCGCCAGCAGCCAAGATCCGGGGGCAGATACGCAGTATTTT
once,TRBV6-4,.,TRBJ2-2,CASRGTVDVGELFF,TGTGCCAGCAGAGGGACCGTGGATGTAGGGGAGCTGTTTTTT
.,TRBV6-1,TRBD2,TRBJ2-1,CASSAPPTSLAGGRNEQFF,TGTGCCAGCAGTGCACCACCGACGTCTCTAGCGGGGGGCCGAAATGAGCAGTTCTTC
.,TRBV19,.,TRBJ1-1,CASSNIMYGVHTEAFF,TGTGCCAGTAGTAATATTATGTACGGGGTGCACACTGAAGCTTTCTTT
.,TRBV7-2,.,TRBJ1-2,CASSSPLANYGYTF,TGTGCCAGCAGCTCACCGTTAGCTAACTATGGCTACACCTTC
few,TRBV15,.,TRBJ1-6,CATSRDAPSPLHF,TGTGCCACCAGCAGAGATGCCCCTTCACCCCTCCACTTT
.,TRBV6-6,.,TRBJ2-7,CASSYSGEQYF,TGTGCCAGCAGTTACTCTGGCGAGCAGTACTTC
.,TRBV7-9,TRBD1,TRBJ1-2,CASSLANRDREDGYTF,TGTGCCAGCAGCCTCGCCAACCGGGACAGGGAGGATGGCTACACCTTC
.,TRBV10-3,.,TRBJ2-7,CAISEGVGYEQYF,TGTGCCATCAGTGAGGGGGTTGGCTACGAGCAGTACTTC
.,TRBV10-2,.,TRBJ2-7,CASTPGAYEQYF,TGCGCCAGCACTCCAGGGGCCTACGAGCAGTACTTC
once,TRBV5-6,.,TRBJ1-1,CASSLEGGRVNTEAFF,TGTGCCAGCAGTCTCGAGGGGGGGCGAGTGAACACTGAAGCTTTCTTT
few,TRBV11-1,TRBD2,TRBJ2-7,CASSLNLLAGAYEQYF,TGTGCCAGCAGCTTAAACTTGCTAGCGGGAGCCTACGAGCAGTACTTC
.,TRBV15,.,TRBJ1-1,CATSRGWQGNTEAFF,TGTGCCACCAGCAGAGGTTGGCAGGGAAACACTGAAGCTTTCTTT
few,TRBV28,.,TRBJ1-5,CASSLQVQPQHF,TGTGCCAGCAGTTTGCAGGTTCAGCCCCAGCATTTT
.,TRBV30,.,TRBJ1-3,CAWAISGNTIYF,TGTGCCTGGGCGATCTCTGGAAACACCATATATTTT
.,TRBV28,.,TRBJ1-3,CASEGTGNTIYF,TGTGCCAGCGAGGGAACTGGAAACACCATATATTTT
.,TRBV19,TRBD1,TRBJ1-1,CASLDRGMNTEAFF,TGTGCCAGTTTGGACAGGGGTATGAACACTGAAGCTTTCTTT
.,TRBV30,.,TRBJ2-7,CAWSTTSYEQYF,TGTGCCTGGAGTACCACGTCCTACGAGCAGTACTTC
once,TRBV18,TRBD1,TRBJ2-7,CASSPPSRTGAEQYF,TGTGCCAGCTCACCACCGTCTAGAACAGGGGCCGAGCAGTACTTC
.,TRBV10-1,.,TRBJ2-5,CASSASGKIPLQETQYF,TGCGCCAGCAGTGCGTCGGGAAAGATCCCCCTCCAAGAGACCCAGTACTTC
.,TRBV25-1,.,TRBJ2-7,CASSDAGTSLGDEQYF,TGTGCCAGCAGTGACGCCGGGACGAGCCTCGGAGACGAGCAGTACTTC
.,TRBV6-1,.,TRBJ1-3,CASSIGGTGNTIYF,TGTGCCAGCAGCATAGGGGGAACTGGAAACACCATATATTTT
.,TRBV12-5,.,TRBJ2-7,CASGLADSYEQYF,TGTGCTAGTGGTTTGGCGGACAGCTACGAGCAGTACTTC
.,TRBV6-5,.,TRBJ2-5,CASSTGGLWETQYF,TGTGCCAGCAGTACCGGGGGGCTGTGGGAGACCCAGTACTTC
.,TRBV5-1,.,TRBJ2-5,CASSLEFSLWETQYF,TGCGCCAGCAGCTTGGAGTTCTCTCTATGGGAGACCCAGTACTTC
.,TRBV19,.,TRBJ1-1,CASSERGRTEAFF,TGTGCCAGTAGTGAGCGGGGTAGGACTGAAGCTTTCTTT
.,TRBV19,.,TRBJ2-5,CASSTRVPPGETQYF,TGTGCCAGTAGTACCCGGGTCCCCCCGGGGGAGACCCAGTACTTC
.,TRBV7-6,TRBD1,TRBJ2-7,CASSRSRQGTYEQYF,TGTGCCAGCAGCCGTTCTCGACAGGGTACCTACGAGCAGTACTTC
.,TRBV7-2,.,TRBJ1-1,CASSPRRGGTEAFF,TGTGCCAGCAGCCCCAGGCGGGGTGGCACTGAAGCTTTCTTT
.,TRBV19,.,TRBJ2-2,CASSMVGAGELFF,TGTGCCAGTAGTATGGTGGGTGCCGGGGAGCTGTTTTTT
.,TRBV9,TRBD1,TRBJ2-5,CASSSGQGLETQYF,TGTGCCAGCAGCTCGGGACAGGGGCTAGAGACCCAGTACTTC
.,TRBV15,.,TRBJ2-5,CATSRGASRGQETQYF,TGTGCCACCAGCAGGGGGGCCTCCCGGGGGCAAGAGACCCAGTACTTC
.,TRBV4-3,TRBD1,TRBJ2-7,CASSPGGPPYEQYF,TGCGCCAGCAGCCCAGGGGGACCGCCGTACGAGCAGTACTTC
.,TRBV27,TRBD1,TRBJ1-5,CASRTGSGQPQHF,TGTGCCAGCAGGACAGGGTCCGGCCAGCCCCAGCATTTT
.,TRBV2,.,TRBJ1-1,CASSDLVVDTEAFF,TGTGCCAGCAGTGATTTGGTGGTGGACACTGAAGCTTTCTTT
.,TRBV7-2,.,TRBJ1-5,CASSPPGGLNQPQHF,TGTGCCAGCAGCCCTCCGGGCGGCCTGAATCAGCCCCAGCATTTT
once,TRBV9,.,TRBJ1-3,CASSARGQLSGNTIYF,TGTGCCAGCAGCGCCAGAGGACAGCTCTCTGGAAACACCATATATTTT
once,TRBV7-9,.,TRBJ1-2,CASSFLGRDYGYTF,TGTGCCAGCAGCTTCTTAGGTCGGGACTATGGCTACACCTTC